One T cell receptor beta chain is described in this entry. Looked up from germline, CDR1 is LNHDA and CDR2 is SQIVND (reference sequence). CDR3 length: 16 amino acids. The junction had 10 bases not matched to a gene; V was cut back by 5 bases and J by 6 bases. Here immunoSEQ multiplex PCR was the method, and the copy in TCRdb shows in-frame clones only, minus some. The sample has about 250,000 clones, approximately 90% seen once. This sample was included in a study of blood T cell repertoires in COVID-19. Study as a whole: T cells, B-cell-depleted T cells, or PBMCs supplied cDNA or gDNA.

The chain employs TRBV19 and TRBJ1-6; 7 bases are a match to TRBD1. The sequence came from a man aged 35 to 55 who had recovered from COVID-19. Sequences were obtained from PBMCs or T cells enriched from blood (not recorded which). The CDR3: CASSYSGQGGNSPLHF. The CDR3 region has the DNA TGTGCCAGTAGTTACTCCGGGCAGGGGGGTAATTCACCCCTCCACTTT.